These T cell receptor beta chains were read from a single sample in a study of CD8 T cells in Susac syndrome. MiXCR, applied by TCRdb to the immunoSEQ multiplex PCR reads, yields one record per CDR3 protein. The sample consists of roughly 88,000 distinct CDR3 sequences, approximately 96% of them appearing once. Sequenced input: CD8+ T cells from PBMCs. The receptors stem from a human donor with Susac syndrome. The CDR3 runs from the conserved cysteine through the conserved F or W. The D gene is left open where the match is weak. The size entry is marked missing in some rows and otherwise reads once, few, many or a size class.

DNA: TGTGCCACCAGCAGAGACCCCCTACAGAATTCACCCCTCCACTTT
CDR3: CATSRDPLQNSPLHF
J: TRBJ1-6
V: TRBV15
size: NA
D: NA

DNA: TGCAGCGCGCCAGGGGAACCTGAAGCTTTCTTT
CDR3: CSAPGEPEAFF
J: TRBJ1-1
V: TRBV29-1
size: NA
D: NA

DNA: TGTGCCTGGAGTATCCCAGCGGGGAAAGGGGGAGATACGCAGTATTTT
CDR3: CAWSIPAGKGGDTQYF
J: TRBJ2-3
V: TRBV30
size: NA
D: NA

DNA: TGTGCCAGCAGCCCGGAACCCAGCTCCTACGAGCAGTACTTC
CDR3: CASSPEPSSYEQYF
J: TRBJ2-7
V: TRBV7-9
size: NA
D: NA

DNA: TGTGCCAGCAGCGTAGGGGGAAAGACTGAAGCTTTCTTT
CDR3: CASSVGGKTEAFF
J: TRBJ1-1
V: TRBV9
size: NA
D: NA

DNA: TGTGCCAGCAGCTTTCGTGCGGGCGGGGACGAGCAGTACTTC
CDR3: CASSFRAGGDEQYF
J: TRBJ2-7
V: TRBV11-2
size: NA
D: NA

DNA: TGTGCCAGCAGTTCACACCTTGCCGGGGCCAATGAGCAGTTCTTC
CDR3: CASSSHLAGANEQFF
J: TRBJ2-1
V: TRBV27
size: NA
D: NA

DNA: TGTGCCAGCAGTTACTATGGGCGTAGTGAAGCTTTCTTT
CDR3: CASSYYGRSEAFF
J: TRBJ1-1
V: TRBV6-2/TRBV6-3
size: NA
D: NA

DNA: TGTGCCAGCAGCACCGCGGGATCCAGGAACACTGAAGCTTTCTTT
CDR3: CASSTAGSRNTEAFF
J: TRBJ1-1
V: TRBV7-9
size: NA
D: NA

DNA: TGCGCCAGCAGTCAATCGTATCCAGCACACCAAGAGACCCAGTACTTC
CDR3: CASSQSYPAHQETQYF
J: TRBJ2-5
V: TRBV23-1
size: NA
D: NA

DNA: TGCAGCGTTTACGCCCGGGAAGGCTACACCTTC
CDR3: CSVYAREGYTF
J: TRBJ1-2
V: TRBV29-1
size: NA
D: NA

DNA: TGTGCCATCAGTGAGGAGGGACTAGCGGGAGATACGCAGTATTTT
CDR3: CAISEEGLAGDTQYF
J: TRBJ2-3
V: TRBV10-3
size: NA
D: TRBD2

DNA: TGTGCCAGCAGCTTGGGGGATCAGCCCCAGCATTTT
CDR3: CASSLGDQPQHF
J: TRBJ1-5
V: TRBV5-4
size: few
D: NA

DNA: TGTGCCAGCAGCTTAGGCAACGATATCTACACCTTC
CDR3: CASSLGNDIYTF
J: TRBJ1-2
V: TRBV7-3
size: once
D: NA

DNA: TGTGCCAGCAGCCCTGATGTAAGACTGGTACAAGAGACCCAGTACTTC
CDR3: CASSPDVRLVQETQYF
J: TRBJ2-5
V: TRBV9
size: NA
D: NA

DNA: TGTGCCAGCAGTTTAGCTGGGGAGCAGTTCTTC
CDR3: CASSLAGEQFF
J: TRBJ2-1
V: TRBV12-3/TRBV12-4
size: few
D: NA

DNA: TGTGCCAGCAGTTTATCCCTCCGGGGGTCCAGCTCCTACGAGCAGTACTTC
CDR3: CASSLSLRGSSSYEQYF
J: TRBJ2-7
V: TRBV28
size: NA
D: NA

DNA: TGTGCCAGCATGGACTTTTCCTACAATGAGCAGTTCTTC
CDR3: CASMDFSYNEQFF
J: TRBJ2-1
V: TRBV7-9
size: NA
D: NA

DNA: TGTGCCAGCAGCCCTAACAGGGGCCCCTACGAGCAGTACTTC
CDR3: CASSPNRGPYEQYF
J: TRBJ2-7
V: TRBV6-2/TRBV6-3
size: NA
D: TRBD1

DNA: TGCGCCAGCAGCCTAAGGGGCCGGGACAACCTACATGGCTACACCTTC
CDR3: CASSLRGRDNLHGYTF
J: TRBJ1-2
V: TRBV5-1
size: NA
D: NA

DNA: TGTGCCAGCAGCTGGTTGGACAGGGGGGACACTGAAGCTTTCTTT
CDR3: CASSWLDRGDTEAFF
J: TRBJ1-1
V: TRBV7-9
size: NA
D: TRBD1

DNA: TGTGCCAGCACCCCTTATAGCGGGGGGGCATCGGATACGCAGTATTTT
CDR3: CASTPYSGGASDTQYF
J: TRBJ2-3
V: TRBV7-2
size: NA
D: TRBD2

DNA: TGTGCCAGCAGTGACGTTTTTCAGCCCCAGCATTTT
CDR3: CASSDVFQPQHF
J: TRBJ1-5
V: TRBV6-4
size: NA
D: NA

DNA: TGTGCCAGCAGCGCGCACTTTGCCCTACTACTCCACACAAGGATTGGCATTCAGTACTTC
CDR3: CASSAHFALLLHTRIGIQYF
J: TRBJ2-4
V: TRBV11-2
size: NA
D: NA

DNA: TGCAGTGCTACGCCCCAGGGTATGGCAGACATTCAGTACTTC
CDR3: CSATPQGMADIQYF
J: TRBJ2-4
V: TRBV20-1
size: NA
D: NA

DNA: TGCAGCGTGCAGGGAAGGGGTCATGGCTACACCTTC
CDR3: CSVQGRGHGYTF
J: TRBJ1-2
V: TRBV29-1
size: NA
D: NA

DNA: TGTGCCAGTAGACAGGGAGGTACGCAGTATTTT
CDR3: CASRQGGTQYF
J: TRBJ2-3
V: TRBV19
size: NA
D: NA

DNA: TGTGCCAGCAGCCCCATGGGGTACAGCACCGGGGAGCTGTTTTTT
CDR3: CASSPMGYSTGELFF
J: TRBJ2-2
V: TRBV5-6
size: NA
D: NA

DNA: TGTGCCATCAGTGAGTCGAGTGGGGTTGAGCAGTTCTTC
CDR3: CAISESSGVEQFF
J: TRBJ2-1
V: TRBV10-3
size: NA
D: NA

DNA: TGTGCCAGCAGTGCTACAGGGTTTGGGAATCAGCCCCAGCATTTT
CDR3: CASSATGFGNQPQHF
J: TRBJ1-5
V: TRBV25-1
size: NA
D: NA

DNA: TGTGCCAGCAGCGGGGGGGCCGGCGGCGGGGAGCTGTTTTTT
CDR3: CASSGGAGGGELFF
J: TRBJ2-2
V: TRBV7-9
size: NA
D: NA

DNA: TGTGCCAGCAGCCCTCGGCTCATCCCCTACGAGCAGTACTTC
CDR3: CASSPRLIPYEQYF
J: TRBJ2-7
V: TRBV28
size: NA
D: NA

DNA: TGTGCCAGCAGCCACTTAAACGAGACCCAGTACTTC
CDR3: CASSHLNETQYF
J: TRBJ2-5
V: TRBV11-1
size: NA
D: NA

DNA: TGTGCCAGCAGCTCCCGACGGCAGCTGATGGAGGGCTACACCTTC
CDR3: CASSSRRQLMEGYTF
J: TRBJ1-2
V: TRBV7-8
size: NA
D: NA

DNA: TGTGCCAGCAGTCCCACCGTATTAGCGGGAGGTAGGACCTACGAGCAGTACTTC
CDR3: CASSPTVLAGGRTYEQYF
J: TRBJ2-7
V: TRBV28
size: NA
D: TRBD2

DNA: TGTGCCAGCAGCGATAGCCCAGGACCCTTTACAGATACGCAGTATTTT
CDR3: CASSDSPGPFTDTQYF
J: TRBJ2-3
V: TRBV9
size: NA
D: NA

DNA: TGTGCCAGCAGTTACTCGGGGTCAACTAATGAAAAACTGTTTTTT
CDR3: CASSYSGSTNEKLFF
J: TRBJ1-4
V: TRBV6-5
size: NA
D: NA

DNA: TGTGCCTGGAGTCATCTAGCTTCTAACACCGGGGAGCTGTTTTTT
CDR3: CAWSHLASNTGELFF
J: TRBJ2-2
V: TRBV30
size: NA
D: NA

DNA: TGTGCCACCGGGAATGACAGGCCTGGGGCTTTCTTT
CDR3: CATGNDRPGAFF
J: TRBJ1-1
V: TRBV6-5
size: once
D: NA

DNA: TGTGCCACCAGTGTCGGCATTGCAAATGAGCAGTTCTTC
CDR3: CATSVGIANEQFF
J: TRBJ2-1
V: TRBV24-1
size: NA
D: NA

DNA: TGTGCCACCAGCAGAGGAGATATGAACACTGAAGCTTTCTTT
CDR3: CATSRGDMNTEAFF
J: TRBJ1-1
V: TRBV15
size: once
D: NA

DNA: TGTGCCAGCAGTTGGACAGGGTGGGATACGCAGTATTTT
CDR3: CASSWTGWDTQYF
J: TRBJ2-3
V: TRBV6-5
size: NA
D: TRBD1